This T cell receptor beta chain was found in a study of shared clonotypes between healthy human individuals. Findings and caveats of the study: Only a few donors were included, so the genetic and exposure-history diversity represented was limited. Naive subsets, compared against memory subsets, generally had larger estimated richness values.

In germline, CDR1 is GTSNPN, CDR2 SVGIG (reference sequence). J gave up 6 bases and V 0 bases, and 7 bases lay outside the gene matches. The CDR3 spans 14 residues. At the deep level, the assay was run. TCRdb keeps only in-frame clones here, not all; method: immunoSEQ multiplex PCR. The sample lists roughly 2.5 million clones, approximately 94% occurring once. Donors comprised healthy HIV-negative adults lacking recent acute infections or vaccinations. Details on this clone: Its antigen is undetermined.

The chain links TRBV30 to TRBJ1-2; the match to TRBD1 covers 7 bases. Sequences were obtained from naive CD4+ T cells sorted from blood. Subset reported: CD45RA+ positively selected. This clonotype was sampled from a man aged 18-30 years in good health. The CDR3 sequence: CAWSVRSQGDGYTF. In DNA form, the CDR3 reads TGTGCCTGGAGTGTACGGAGTCAGGGGGATGGCTACACCTTC.